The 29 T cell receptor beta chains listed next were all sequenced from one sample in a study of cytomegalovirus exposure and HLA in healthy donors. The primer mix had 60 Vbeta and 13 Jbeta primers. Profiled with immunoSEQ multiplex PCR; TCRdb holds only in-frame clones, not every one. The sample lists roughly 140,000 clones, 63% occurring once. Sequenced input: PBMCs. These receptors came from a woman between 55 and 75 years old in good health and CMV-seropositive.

The CDR3, as DNA: TGTGCCAGCAGTTATTCGGGGAGAGCTGGCTACACCTTC. This sequence encodes CASSYSGRAGYTF. V is TRBV6-5 and J is TRBJ1-2; D is undetermined. The CDR3 is made up of 13 amino acids. V was pared by 3 bases and J by 7 bases, with 12 bases between. Per germline, CDR1 MNHEY and CDR2 SVGAGI.

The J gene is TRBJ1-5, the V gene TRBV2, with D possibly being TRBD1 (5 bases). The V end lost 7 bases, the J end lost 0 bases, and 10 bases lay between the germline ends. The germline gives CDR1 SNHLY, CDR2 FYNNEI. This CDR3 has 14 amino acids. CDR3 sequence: CASTRQYSNQPQHF. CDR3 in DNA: TGTGCCAGCACCCGACAGTATAGCAATCAGCCCCAGCATTTT. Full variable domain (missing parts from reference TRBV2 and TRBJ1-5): EPEVTQTPSHQVTQMGQEVILRCVPISNHLYFYWYRQILGQKVEFLVSFYNNEISEKSEIFDDQFSVERPDGSNFTLKIRSTKLEDSAMYFCASTRQYSNQPQHFGDGTRLSIL.

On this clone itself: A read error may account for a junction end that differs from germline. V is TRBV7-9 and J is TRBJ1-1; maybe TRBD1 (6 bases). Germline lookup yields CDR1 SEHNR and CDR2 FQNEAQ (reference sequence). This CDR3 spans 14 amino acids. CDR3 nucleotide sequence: TGTTCCAGCAGCTTCTACAGGGACGGCACTGAAGCTTTCTTT. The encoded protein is CSSSFYRDGTEAFF. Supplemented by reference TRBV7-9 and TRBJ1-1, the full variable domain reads DTGVSQNPRHKITKRGQNVTFRCDPISEHNRLYWYRQTLGQGPEFLTYFQNEAQLEKSRLLSDRFSAERPKGSFSTLEIQRTEQGDSAMYLCSSSFYRDGTEAFFGQGTRLTVV.

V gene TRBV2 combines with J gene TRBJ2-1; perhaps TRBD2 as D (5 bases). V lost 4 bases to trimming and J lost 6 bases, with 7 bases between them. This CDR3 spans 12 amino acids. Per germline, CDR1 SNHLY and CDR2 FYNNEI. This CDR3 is CASSGGLNEQFF. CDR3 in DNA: TGTGCCAGCAGTGGAGGGCTCAATGAGCAGTTCTTC.

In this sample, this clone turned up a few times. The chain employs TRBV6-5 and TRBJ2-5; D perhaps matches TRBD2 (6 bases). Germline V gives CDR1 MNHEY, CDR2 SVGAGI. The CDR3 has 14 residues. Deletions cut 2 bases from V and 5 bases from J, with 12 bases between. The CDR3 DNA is TGTGCCAGCAGTTACGGCGGGAAGGGGGAGACCCAGTACTTC. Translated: CASSYGGKGETQYF.

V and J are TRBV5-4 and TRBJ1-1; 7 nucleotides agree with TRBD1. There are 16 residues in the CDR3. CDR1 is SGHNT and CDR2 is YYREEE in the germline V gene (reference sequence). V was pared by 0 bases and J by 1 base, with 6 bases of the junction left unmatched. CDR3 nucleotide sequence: TGTGCCAGCAGCTTGGCCTCCCAGGGGGGGAACACTGAAGCTTTCTTT. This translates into CASSLASQGGNTEAFF. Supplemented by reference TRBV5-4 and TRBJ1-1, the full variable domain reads ETGVTQSPTHLIKTRGQQVTLRCSSQSGHNTVSWYQQALGQGPQFIFQYYREEENGRGNFPPRFSGLQFPNYSSELNVNALELDDSALYLCASSLASQGGNTEAFFGQGTRLTVV.

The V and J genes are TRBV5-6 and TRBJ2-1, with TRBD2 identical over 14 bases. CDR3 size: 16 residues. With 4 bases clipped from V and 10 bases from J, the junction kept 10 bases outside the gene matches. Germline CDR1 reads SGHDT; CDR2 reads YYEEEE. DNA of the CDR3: TGTGCCAGCAGCAAAGGGACTAGCGGGAGACTGGGGGAGCAGTTCTTC. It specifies CASSKGTSGRLGEQFF.

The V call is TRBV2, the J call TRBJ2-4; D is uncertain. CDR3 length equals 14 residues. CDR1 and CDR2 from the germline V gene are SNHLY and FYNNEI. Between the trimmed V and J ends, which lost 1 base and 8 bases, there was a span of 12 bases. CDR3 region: CASSEDSPPDIQYF. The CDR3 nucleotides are TGTGCCAGCAGTGAAGATTCCCCACCAGACATTCAGTACTTC.

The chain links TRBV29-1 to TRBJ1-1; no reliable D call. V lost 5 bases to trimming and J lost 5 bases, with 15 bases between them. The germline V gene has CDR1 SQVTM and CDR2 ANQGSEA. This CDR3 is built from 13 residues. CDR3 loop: CSVRFPPRTEAFF. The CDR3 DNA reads TGCAGCGTTCGATTCCCCCCTAGGACTGAAGCTTTCTTT.

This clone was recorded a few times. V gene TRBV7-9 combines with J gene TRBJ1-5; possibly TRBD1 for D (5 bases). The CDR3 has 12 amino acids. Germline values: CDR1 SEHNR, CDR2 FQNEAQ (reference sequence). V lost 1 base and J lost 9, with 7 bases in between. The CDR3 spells CASSLGQGPQHF. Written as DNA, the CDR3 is TGTGCCAGCAGCTTAGGCCAGGGGCCCCAGCATTTT.

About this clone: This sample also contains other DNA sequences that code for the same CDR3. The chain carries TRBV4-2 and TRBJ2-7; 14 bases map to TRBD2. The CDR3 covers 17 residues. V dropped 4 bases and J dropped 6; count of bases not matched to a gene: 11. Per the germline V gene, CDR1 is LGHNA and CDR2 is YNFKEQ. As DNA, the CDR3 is TGTGCCAGCAGCCTAACCCCGGGACTAGCGGGAGTGATCGAGCAGTACTTC. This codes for CASSLTPGLAGVIEQYF.

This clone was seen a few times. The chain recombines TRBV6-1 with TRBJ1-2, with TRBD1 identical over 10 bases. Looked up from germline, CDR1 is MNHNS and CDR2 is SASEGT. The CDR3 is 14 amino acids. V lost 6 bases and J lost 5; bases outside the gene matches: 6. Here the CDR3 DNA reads TGTGCCAGCAGCCCCGGACAGGGGGGTTATGGCTACACCTTC. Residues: CASSPGQGGYGYTF.

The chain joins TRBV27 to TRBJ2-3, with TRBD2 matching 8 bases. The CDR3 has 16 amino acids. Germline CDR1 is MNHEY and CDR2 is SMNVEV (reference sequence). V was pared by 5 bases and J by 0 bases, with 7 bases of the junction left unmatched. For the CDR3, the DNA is TGTGCCAGCAGTCCTCTGGCTAGCGGGAGCACAGATACGCAGTATTTT. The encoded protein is CASSPLASGSTDTQYF.

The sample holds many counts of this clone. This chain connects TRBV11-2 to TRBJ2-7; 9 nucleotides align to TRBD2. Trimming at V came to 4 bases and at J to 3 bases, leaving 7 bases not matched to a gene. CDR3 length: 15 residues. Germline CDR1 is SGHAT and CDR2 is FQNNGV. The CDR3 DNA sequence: TGTGCCAGCAGCTACGTAGCGGGAGTCAACTACGAGCAGTACTTC. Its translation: CASSYVAGVNYEQYF.

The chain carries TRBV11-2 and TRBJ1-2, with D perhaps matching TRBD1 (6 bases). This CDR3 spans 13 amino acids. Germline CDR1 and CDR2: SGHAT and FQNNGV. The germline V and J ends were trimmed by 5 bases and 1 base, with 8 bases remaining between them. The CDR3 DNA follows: TGTGCCAGCAGCCCGGACAGTAACTATGGCTACACCTTC. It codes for CASSPDSNYGYTF.

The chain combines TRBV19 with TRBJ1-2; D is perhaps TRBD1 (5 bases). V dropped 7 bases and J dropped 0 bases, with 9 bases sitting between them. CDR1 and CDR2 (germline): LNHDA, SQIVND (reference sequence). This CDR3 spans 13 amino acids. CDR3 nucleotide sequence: TGTGCCAGTACGACAGCTTCTAACTATGGCTACACCTTC. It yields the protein CASTTASNYGYTF. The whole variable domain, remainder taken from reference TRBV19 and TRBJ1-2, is DGGITQSPKYLFRKEGQNVTLSCEQNLNHDAMYWYRQDPGQGLRLIYYSQIVNDFQKGDIAEGYSVSREKKESFPLTVTSAQKNPTAFYLCASTTASNYGYTFGSGTRLTVV.

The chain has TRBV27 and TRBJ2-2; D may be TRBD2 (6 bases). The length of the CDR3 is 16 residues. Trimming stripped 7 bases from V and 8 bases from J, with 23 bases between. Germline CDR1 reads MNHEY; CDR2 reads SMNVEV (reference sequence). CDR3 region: CASTRGRELIAGELFF. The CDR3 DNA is TGTGCCAGCACCCGAGGGCGGGAACTCATAGCTGGGGAGCTGTTTTTT.

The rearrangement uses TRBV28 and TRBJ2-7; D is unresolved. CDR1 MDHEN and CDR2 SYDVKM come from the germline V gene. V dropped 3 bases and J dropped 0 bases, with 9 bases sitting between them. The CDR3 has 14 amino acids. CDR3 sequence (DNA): TGTGCCAGCAGTTTGCCCTTTAGCTCCTACGAGCAGTACTTC. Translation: CASSLPFSSYEQYF.

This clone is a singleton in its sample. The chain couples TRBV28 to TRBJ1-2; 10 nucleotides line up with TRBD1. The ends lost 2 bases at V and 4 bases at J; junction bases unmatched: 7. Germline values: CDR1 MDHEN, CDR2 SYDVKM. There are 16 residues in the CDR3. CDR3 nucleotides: TGTGCCAGCAGTTTACCGGGACAGGGGATCGGCTATGGCTACACCTTC. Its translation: CASSLPGQGIGYGYTF.

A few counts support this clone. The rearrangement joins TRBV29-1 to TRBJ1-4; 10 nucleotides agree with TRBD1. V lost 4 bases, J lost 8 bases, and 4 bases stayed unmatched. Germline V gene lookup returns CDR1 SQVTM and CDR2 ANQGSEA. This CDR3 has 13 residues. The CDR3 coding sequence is TGCAGCGTTGGTTGGGACAGGGGCGAAAAACTGTTTTTT. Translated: CSVGWDRGEKLFF.

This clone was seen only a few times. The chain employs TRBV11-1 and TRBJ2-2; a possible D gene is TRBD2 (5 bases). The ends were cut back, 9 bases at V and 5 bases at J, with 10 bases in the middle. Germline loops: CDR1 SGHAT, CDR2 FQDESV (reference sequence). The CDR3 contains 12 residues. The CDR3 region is CARGDETGELFF. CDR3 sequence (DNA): TGTGCCAGGGGAGACGAAACCGGGGAGCTGTTTTTT.

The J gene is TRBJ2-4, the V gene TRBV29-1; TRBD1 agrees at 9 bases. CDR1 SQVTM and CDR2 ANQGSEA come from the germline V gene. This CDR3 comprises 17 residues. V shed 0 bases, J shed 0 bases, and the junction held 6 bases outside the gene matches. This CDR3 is CSVEDLDRGLAKNIQYF. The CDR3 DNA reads TGCAGCGTTGAAGATTTGGACAGGGGTCTAGCCAAAAACATTCAGTACTTC.

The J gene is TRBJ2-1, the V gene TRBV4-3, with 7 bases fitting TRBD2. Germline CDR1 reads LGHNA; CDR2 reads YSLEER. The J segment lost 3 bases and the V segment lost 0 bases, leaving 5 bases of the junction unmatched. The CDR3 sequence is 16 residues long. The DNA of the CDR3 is TGCGCCAGCAGCCAAGATGGCGGGAGCCTCTACAATGAGCAGTTCTTC. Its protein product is CASSQDGGSLYNEQFF.

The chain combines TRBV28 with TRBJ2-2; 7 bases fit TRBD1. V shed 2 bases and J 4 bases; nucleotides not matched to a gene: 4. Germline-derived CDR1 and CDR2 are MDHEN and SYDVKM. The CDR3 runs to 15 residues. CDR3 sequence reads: CASSLPQGSTGELFF. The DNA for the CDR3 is TGTGCCAGCAGTTTACCACAGGGGAGCACCGGGGAGCTGTTTTTT.

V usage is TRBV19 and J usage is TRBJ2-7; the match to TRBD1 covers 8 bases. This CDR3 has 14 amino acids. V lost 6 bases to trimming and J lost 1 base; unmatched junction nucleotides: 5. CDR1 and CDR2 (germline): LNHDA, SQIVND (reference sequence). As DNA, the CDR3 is TGTGCCAGTAGGGGGACAGGAGGTTCCTACGAGCAGTACTTC. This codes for CASRGTGGSYEQYF.

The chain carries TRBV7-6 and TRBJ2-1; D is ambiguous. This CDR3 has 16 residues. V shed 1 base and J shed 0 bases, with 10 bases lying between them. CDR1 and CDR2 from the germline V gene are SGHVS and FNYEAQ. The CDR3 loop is CASSLDFPSSYNEQFF. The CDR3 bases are TGTGCCAGCAGCTTAGATTTCCCGAGCTCCTACAATGAGCAGTTCTTC.

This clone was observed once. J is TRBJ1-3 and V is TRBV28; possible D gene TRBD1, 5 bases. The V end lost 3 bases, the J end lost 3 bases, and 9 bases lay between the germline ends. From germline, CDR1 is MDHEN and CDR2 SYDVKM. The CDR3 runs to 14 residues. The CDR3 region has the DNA TGTGCCAGCAGTTTGACGGGGGATGGAAACACCATATATTTT. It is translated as CASSLTGDGNTIYF. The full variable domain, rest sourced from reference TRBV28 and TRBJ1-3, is DVKVTQSSRYLVKRTGEKVFLECVQDMDHENMFWYRQDPGLGLRLIYFSYDVKMKEKGDIPEGYSVSREKKERFSLILESASTNQTSMYLCASSLTGDGNTIYFGEGSWLTVV.

The CDR3 DNA reads TGTGCCAGCAGTTACTCCAGGGGCAACTACGAGCAGTACTTC. Protein product: CASSYSRGNYEQYF. The V and J genes are TRBV11-2 and TRBJ2-7; possibly TRBD1 for D (6 bases). This CDR3 region has 14 residues. With 6 bases removed from V and 3 bases from J, the gap between germline ends came to 15 bases. CDR1 and CDR2 (germline): SGHAT, FQNNGV.

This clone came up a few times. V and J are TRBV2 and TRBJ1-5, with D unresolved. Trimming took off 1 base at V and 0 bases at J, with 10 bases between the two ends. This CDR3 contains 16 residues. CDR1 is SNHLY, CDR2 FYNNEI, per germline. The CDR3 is CASSEDRSYSNQPQHF. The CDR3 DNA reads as TGTGCCAGCAGTGAAGACAGATCCTATAGCAATCAGCCCCAGCATTTT.